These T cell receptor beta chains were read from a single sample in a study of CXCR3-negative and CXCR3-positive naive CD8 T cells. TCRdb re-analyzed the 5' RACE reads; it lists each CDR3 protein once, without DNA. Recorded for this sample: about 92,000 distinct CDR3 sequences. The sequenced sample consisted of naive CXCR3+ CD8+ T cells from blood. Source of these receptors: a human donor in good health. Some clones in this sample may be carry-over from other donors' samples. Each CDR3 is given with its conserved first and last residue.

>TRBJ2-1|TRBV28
CASSPGTSSYNEQFF
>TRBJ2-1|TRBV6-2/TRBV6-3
CASSFSGTRGTLEQFF
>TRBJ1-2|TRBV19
CATTPADNYGYTF
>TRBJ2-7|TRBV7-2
CASSSLAGGTPYEQYF
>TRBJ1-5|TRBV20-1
CSARDPWGGSNQPQHF
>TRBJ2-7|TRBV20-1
CSARDTNYEQYF
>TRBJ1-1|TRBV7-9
CASSPGFTRGTEAFF
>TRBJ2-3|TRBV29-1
CSVEDPRPSLAGSLTDTQYF
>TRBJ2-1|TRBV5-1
CASRTSGSYEQFF
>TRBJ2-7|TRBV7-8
CASSQGSGGRAYEQYF
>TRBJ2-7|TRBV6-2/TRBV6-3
CASSKSGTAYEQYF
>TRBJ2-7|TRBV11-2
CASSPRGEQYF
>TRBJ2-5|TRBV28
CASSSLGLDQQETQYF
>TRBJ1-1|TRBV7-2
CASSLERYTGITEAFF
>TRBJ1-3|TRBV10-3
CAISESAYGNTIYF
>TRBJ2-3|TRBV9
CASSVAGRAADTQYF
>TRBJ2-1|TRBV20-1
CSAPREGDYNEQFF
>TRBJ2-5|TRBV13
CASSRAGGLQETQYF
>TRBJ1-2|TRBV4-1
CASSQAKAQANYGYTF
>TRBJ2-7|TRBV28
CASSTGVNEQYF
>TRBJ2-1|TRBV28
CASSLVGEQFF